Sequencing of this T cell receptor beta chain was carried out in a study of T cells in Graves' hyperthyroidism and ophthalmopathy. Looked up from germline, CDR1 is MNHEY and CDR2 is SVGAGI. The V segment lost 2 bases and the J segment 2 bases; nucleotides outside the gene matches: 14. The CDR3 has 21 amino acids. Amplified regions were TCR beta CDR3 sequences from RNA transcripts. In the first-round RT-PCR of the TCR CDR3, the HTBI primer set was used. In TCRdb, the multiplex PCR reads were re-called with MiXCR into one record per CDR3 protein. The sample holds roughly 290,000 distinct CDR3 sequences, about 13% seen once. In this sample, this clonotype turned up many times. These patients, aged 18 to 65, had recently diagnosed hyperthyroidism lasting under 2 months. A patient was excluded if there was uncontrolled infection, other autoimmune disease, pregnancy or lactation. Clinical symptoms, serum thyroxine and TRAb, thyroid ultrasound and orbital computed tomography were used for the diagnoses. The PBMCs studied were ones that came from 8 to 10 ml fresh peripheral blood.

This chain connects TRBV6-5 to TRBJ2-5; 16 positions match TRBD2. The sequence was collected from a woman aged 35 to 49 with Graves' hyperthyroidism. Sequenced sample: blood. The chain's CDR3 is CASSYPELGGLAGGMQETQYF. The CDR3 nucleotides are TGTGCCAGCAGTTACCCCGAGTTAGGGGGACTAGCGGGAGGGATGCAAGAGACCCAGTACTTC.